Each of the 25 T cell receptor beta chains below was sequenced from the same sample in a study of cytomegalovirus exposure and HLA in healthy donors. Primers: 60 Vbeta forward and 13 Jbeta reverse. Produced via immunoSEQ multiplex PCR; TCRdb's table is partial and in-frame only. The sample contains approximately 90,000 clones, 85% of which appear only once. Sequencing input: PBMCs. The receptors originated from a man in his forties or fifties in good health and CMV-seropositive.

This sequence joins TRBV5-1 and TRBJ2-1, with D tentatively TRBD2 (6 bases). Per germline, CDR1 SGHRS and CDR2 YFSETQ. CDR3 size: 15 residues. V shed 0 bases and J shed 5 bases, with 12 bases lying between them. CDR3 sequence (DNA): TGCGCCAGCAGCTTGGTTAGCGGAGCTAACAATGAGCAGTTCTTC. Translating it yields CASSLVSGANNEQFF.

The chain carries TRBV5-5 and TRBJ2-7; D not resolved. Germline assignment: CDR1 SGHKS and CDR2 YYEKEE (reference sequence). Trimming took off 4 bases at V and 0 bases at J, with 11 bases between the two ends. CDR3 size: 14 residues. CDR3 protein: CASSLLGTSYEQYF. The CDR3 DNA follows: TGTGCCAGCAGCCTTCTTGGCACCTCCTACGAGCAGTACTTC.

The rearrangement links TRBV11-3 to TRBJ1-1, with D hard to call. The CDR3 is 13 residues long. Germline V gives CDR1 SGHNT, CDR2 YENEEA. Trimming removed 0 bases from V and 1 base from J, with 3 bases in between. CDR3 sequence reads: CASSLDRNTEAFF. In nucleotides, the CDR3 is TGTGCCAGCAGCTTAGACAGGAACACTGAAGCTTTCTTT. Full variable domain (outside the CDR3, taken from reference TRBV11-3 and TRBJ1-1): EAGVVQSPRYKIIEKKQPVAFWCNPISGHNTLYWYLQNLGQGPELLIRYENEEAVDDSQLPKDRFSAERLKGVDSTLKIQPAELGDSAVYLCASSLDRNTEAFFGQGTRLTVV.

The chain links TRBV6-6 to TRBJ2-7; D is undetermined. The CDR3 is 14 residues long. CDR1 and CDR2 (germline): MNHNY, SVGAGI (reference sequence). Deletions cut 5 bases from V and 0 bases from J, with 11 bases between. The CDR3 here is CASSIDIRSYEQYF. The CDR3 DNA is TGTGCCAGCAGTATAGACATCCGCTCCTACGAGCAGTACTTC.

The chain carries TRBV7-9 and TRBJ2-2, with D unresolved. In germline, CDR1 is SEHNR, CDR2 FQNEAQ (reference sequence). This CDR3 has 16 residues. Trimming stripped 3 bases from V and 1 base from J, with 12 bases between. CDR3: CASSFRAAMNTGELFF. The CDR3 DNA sequence: TGTGCCAGCAGCTTTCGTGCTGCTATGAACACCGGGGAGCTGTTTTTT.

J is TRBJ2-3 and V is TRBV27, with 7 positions matching TRBD2. The CDR3 has 15 residues. The germline V gene has CDR1 MNHEY and CDR2 SMNVEV (reference sequence). The V and J ends lost 6 bases and 6 bases, in that order; junction bases with no gene match: 12. The CDR3 here is CASSRERGVVDTQYF. For the CDR3, the DNA is TGTGCCAGCAGCCGGGAGCGGGGCGTTGTGGATACGCAGTATTTT.

The sample holds a few counts of this clone. The chain links TRBV14 to TRBJ2-3, with 10 nucleotides matching TRBD2. The CDR3 is 17 residues long. Germline V gene lookup returns CDR1 SGHDN and CDR2 FVKESK. V lost 0 bases to trimming and J lost 4 bases; unmatched junction nucleotides: 7. CDR3 amino acids: CASSQDPAGGGSDTQYF. In DNA form, the CDR3 reads TGTGCCAGCAGCCAAGATCCAGCGGGGGGGGGTTCAGATACGCAGTATTTT.

V is TRBV9 and J is TRBJ2-1; 11 nucleotides align to TRBD2. The J segment lost 5 bases and the V segment lost 0 bases, leaving 4 bases of the junction unmatched. The CDR3 is made up of 16 amino acids. Germline CDR1 SGDLS, CDR2 YYNGEE. In nucleotides, the CDR3 is TGTGCCAGCAGCGTAGGCCTAGCGGGGGGCAACAATGAGCAGTTCTTC. This gives the protein CASSVGLAGGNNEQFF.

The chain employs TRBV28 and TRBJ2-7; D is perhaps TRBD2 (6 bases). V lost 3 bases and J 2 bases, leaving 20 bases between the germline ends. The CDR3 has 17 amino acids. The V gene's germline CDR1 is MDHEN and CDR2 SYDVKM. DNA for the CDR3: TGTGCCAGCAGTTTCCCCTCGACTAGTCCCAGAGCCTACGAGCAGTACTTC. Translated: CASSFPSTSPRAYEQYF.

The chain couples TRBV9 to TRBJ2-7, with no clear D. The germline V gene has CDR1 SGDLS and CDR2 YYNGEE. This CDR3 is 15 amino acids long. V was pared by 0 bases and J by 0 bases, with 10 bases between. The CDR3 sequence is CASSVGAPSSYEQYF. CDR3 sequence (DNA): TGTGCCAGCAGCGTAGGGGCGCCGAGCTCCTACGAGCAGTACTTC.

A few counts support this clone. This chain links TRBV6-1 with TRBJ2-3; 12 bases fit TRBD2. CDR3 length: 14 residues. Germline loops: CDR1 MNHNS, CDR2 SASEGT. Unmatched junction bases numbered 0, after V lost 4 bases and J lost 4 bases. In nucleotides, the CDR3 is TGTGCCAGCAGTGGACTAGCGGGAGCAGATACGCAGTATTTT. Its translation: CASSGLAGADTQYF.

This chain uses TRBV18 with TRBJ2-6, with a tentative D call TRBD2 (6 bases). The CDR3 is 16 residues long. CDR1 is KGHSH and CDR2 is LQKENI in the germline V gene. Trimming pared 6 bases from V and 3 bases from J, leaving 15 bases between. The CDR3 DNA sequence: TGTGCCAGCTCGCAAGGACTCGGGGGTGGGGCCAACGTCCTGACTTTC. Protein sequence: CASSQGLGGGANVLTF.

This chain joins TRBV15 and TRBJ2-1; 7 bases line up with TRBD2. Germline assignment: CDR1 LNHNV and CDR2 YYDKDF (reference sequence). This CDR3 has 16 residues. Unmatched junction bases numbered 3, after V lost 0 bases and J lost 1 base. CDR3 sequence: CATSRDRTRSYNEQFF. The CDR3 DNA reads TGTGCCACCAGCAGAGATCGGACTAGGTCCTACAATGAGCAGTTCTTC.

The chain uses TRBV9 and TRBJ2-3; D may be TRBD1 (5 bases). This CDR3 spans 15 amino acids. CDR1 is SGDLS, CDR2 YYNGEE, per germline. V was shortened by 0 bases and J by 3 bases, with 11 bases between the two germline ends. CDR3 region: CASSVEGFATDTQYF. The CDR3 region has the DNA TGTGCCAGCAGCGTAGAGGGGTTTGCGACAGATACGCAGTATTTT.

The chain is built from TRBV5-1 and TRBJ1-6; weak D call: TRBD1 (6 bases). Trimming pared 0 bases from V and 19 bases from J, leaving 11 bases between. The germline V gene encodes CDR1 SGHRS and CDR2 YFSETQ. The CDR3 covers 11 residues. CDR3 in DNA: TGCGCCAGCAGCTTGGGGGACACTCTTCACTTT. This translates into CASSLGDTLHF.

The J gene is TRBJ2-7, the V gene TRBV19, with a weak D call TRBD1 (6 bases). Trimming stripped 6 bases from V and 5 bases from J, with 14 bases between. From germline, CDR1 is LNHDA and CDR2 SQIVND (reference sequence). The CDR3 contains 13 residues. The chain's CDR3 is CASSWGPGDEQYF. CDR3 in DNA: TGTGCCAGTAGCTGGGGACCAGGGGACGAGCAGTACTTC.

A note on this clone: The conserved phenylalanine or tryptophan is not found at the CDR3 terminus, so this likely reflects a read error. DNA of the CDR3: TGTGCCAGCAGCCCAAGACAGGGAACGAGTGAAGCTTTCCTT. It codes for CASSPRQGTSEAFL. V gene TRBV5-6 combines with J gene TRBJ1-1; 7 bases match TRBD1. CDR3 size: 14 residues. Germline CDR1 and CDR2: SGHDT and YYEEEE. Losses at the gene ends were 4 bases for V and 7 bases for J; bases not matched to a gene: 10.

The chain combines TRBV7-8 with TRBJ2-2; TRBD1 agrees at 8 bases. In germline, CDR1 is SGHVS, CDR2 FQNEAQ. There are 15 residues in the CDR3. The V and J ends lost 3 bases and 6 bases, in that order; junction bases with no gene match: 6. This CDR3 is CASSFRQGRSGELFF. As DNA, the CDR3 is TGTGCCAGCAGCTTCCGACAGGGGCGTTCCGGGGAGCTGTTTTTT.

The sample holds a few counts of this clone. Distinct nucleotide sequences in the sample also encode this CDR3. The chain employs TRBV5-1 and TRBJ2-5; TRBD1 matches 9 bases. CDR3 length: 14 residues. CDR1 SGHRS and CDR2 YFSETQ come from the germline V gene. With V trimmed by 4 bases and J by 4 bases, 5 bases remained unmatched. The DNA for the CDR3 is TGCGCCAGCAGCCTAGGGACAGGGAGAGAGACCCAGTACTTC. It is translated as CASSLGTGRETQYF.

The rearrangement uses TRBV6-1 and TRBJ1-2; TRBD1 might be the D (5 bases). This CDR3 is built from 17 residues. CDR1 and CDR2 from the germline V gene are MNHNS and SASEGT. V was pared by 0 bases and J by 4 bases, with 18 bases between. The CDR3 reads CASSEAWGDPSSYGYTF. The CDR3 DNA follows: TGTGCCAGCAGTGAAGCTTGGGGGGACCCGAGTTCCTATGGCTACACCTTC.

For the CDR3, the DNA is TGCGCCAGCAGCCAAACAGGGGGGATGTACAATGAGCAGTTCTTC. Amino acid sequence: CASSQTGGMYNEQFF. This chain joins TRBV4-1 and TRBJ2-1; 8 bases map to TRBD1. The V gene's germline CDR1 is MGHRA and CDR2 YSYEKL. With V trimmed by 2 bases and J by 4 bases, 4 bases remained unmatched. The CDR3 covers 15 residues.

V gene TRBV5-1 combines with J gene TRBJ1-4; no firm D call. Per the germline V gene, CDR1 is SGHRS and CDR2 is YFSETQ. The CDR3 extends over 14 amino acids. Deletions cut 4 bases from V and 0 bases from J, with 7 bases between. The CDR3: CASSAETTNEKLFF. CDR3 nucleotide sequence: TGCGCCAGCAGCGCCGAGACAACTAATGAAAAACTGTTTTTT.

The chain has TRBV5-4 and TRBJ1-5, with a possible D match to TRBD1 (5 bases). The CDR3 contains 13 residues. V was clipped by 4 bases and J by 3 bases, with 8 bases between them. CDR1 and CDR2 from the germline V gene are SGHNT and YYREEE (reference sequence). The chain's CDR3 is CASSRDSNQPQHF. The CDR3 region has the DNA TGTGCCAGCAGCCGGGACTCCAATCAGCCCCAGCATTTT.

J is TRBJ1-6 and V is TRBV7-3, with 7 bases matching TRBD1. The germline V gene encodes CDR1 SGHTA and CDR2 FQGTGA. V lost 5 bases, J lost 13 bases, and 11 bases stayed unmatched. The CDR3 has 14 residues. CDR3 DNA sequence: TGTGCCAGCAGCCCGAGGGGGCAAGGGGGGCCCCTCCACTTT. Its protein product is CASSPRGQGGPLHF.

This chain uses TRBV2 with TRBJ2-3, with D tentatively TRBD1 (6 bases). The CDR3 extends over 14 amino acids. From germline, CDR1 is SNHLY and CDR2 FYNNEI. Trimming removed 5 bases from V and 0 bases from J, with 9 bases in between. This CDR3 is CASSRRGSTDTQYF. In nucleotides, the CDR3 is TGTGCCAGCAGTCGAAGGGGGAGCACAGATACGCAGTATTTT.